This T cell receptor (beta chain) was retrieved from a study of shared clonotypes between healthy human individuals. Study at large: Plates per donor: three CD4 naive, three CD4 memory, two CD8 naive, one CD8 memory.

Trimming cost V 1 base and J 4 bases, with 17 bases left between them. Germline lookup yields CDR1 SGHRS and CDR2 YFSETQ. The CDR3 has 16 residues. Naive-designated CD8 cells lacked CD45RO, were positively enriched for CCR7, and omitted terminally differentiated effector memory CD45RA+ cells. Adult donors, all healthy and HIV-negative, had no recent acute infections or vaccinations. The table came from immunoSEQ multiplex PCR; TCRdb's copy has only in-frame clones and leaves some out. The sample comprises approximately 2,000,000 clones, about 94% of which are singletons, and more than 1.5% rests with the top ten.

The sequence derives from a man between 18 and 29 years old in good health. Some clones in this sample may be carry-over from other donors' samples. V usage is TRBV5-1 and J usage is TRBJ2-5, with D hard to call. The sample taken for sequencing was naive CD8+ T cells from PBMCs. The CDR3 DNA sequence: TGCGCCAGCAGCTTGTTAGGGTCCAAGTACATAGAGACCCAGTACTTC. Encoded protein: CASSLLGSKYIETQYF.